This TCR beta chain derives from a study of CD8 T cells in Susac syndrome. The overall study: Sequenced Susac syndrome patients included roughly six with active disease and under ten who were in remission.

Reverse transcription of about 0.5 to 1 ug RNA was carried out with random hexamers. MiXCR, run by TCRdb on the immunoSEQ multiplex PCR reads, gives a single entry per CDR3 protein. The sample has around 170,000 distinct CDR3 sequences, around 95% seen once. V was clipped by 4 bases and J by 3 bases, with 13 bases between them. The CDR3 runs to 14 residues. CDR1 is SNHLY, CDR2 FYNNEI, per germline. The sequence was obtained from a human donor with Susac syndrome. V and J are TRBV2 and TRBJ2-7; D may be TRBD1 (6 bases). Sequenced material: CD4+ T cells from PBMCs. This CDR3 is CASSAGAGDYEQYF. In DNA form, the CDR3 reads TGTGCCAGCAGTGCCGGGGCAGGGGACTACGAGCAGTACTTC.